This is a list of T cell receptor beta chains from one sample in a study of graft-versus-host responses after intestinal transplantation. Assay: immunoSEQ multiplex PCR; the TCRdb copy retains only in-frame clones and omits some. The data contain fewer than 95,000 clones, about 93% of them singletons. Their recognized antigens are unknown. Here the sequenced sample was unstimulated CD8+ T cells sorted from spleen or lymph node cells, taken before intestinal transplant. The receptors here all came from a human donor who received an intestinal transplant. CDR3s include the opening cysteine and the closing phenylalanine or tryptophan. D genes are given only for firm matches. Clone size appears in some rows only: once, few, many, or a class for an expanded clone.

CDR3 protein: CAISESGPGDTQYF
CDR3 DNA: TGTGCCATCAGTGAGTCCGGACCGGGGGATACGCAGTATTTT
D gene: NA
V gene: TRBV10-3
J gene: TRBJ2-3
clone size: NA

CDR3 protein: CATRTGTLGGGTDTQYF
CDR3 DNA: TGTGCCACAAGAACCGGGACACTAGGTGGGGGCACAGATACGCAGTATTTT
D gene: NA
V gene: TRBV5-4
J gene: TRBJ2-3
clone size: NA

CDR3 protein: CASSLSGFRTDTQYF
CDR3 DNA: TGTGCCAGCAGTTTATCGGGCTTCCGCACAGATACGCAGTATTTT
D gene: NA
V gene: TRBV27
J gene: TRBJ2-3
clone size: once

CDR3 protein: CASSQVAVDRSLSPLHF
CDR3 DNA: TGCGCCAGCAGCCAAGTGGCCGTGGACAGGTCTTTATCACCCCTCCACTTT
D gene: TRBD1
V gene: TRBV4-1
J gene: TRBJ1-6
clone size: NA

CDR3 protein: CASSEVRRLIRDRGREQYF
CDR3 DNA: TGTGCCAGCAGTGAAGTCCGCCGACTGATCCGGGACAGGGGGCGAGAGCAGTACTTC
D gene: TRBD1
V gene: TRBV6-1
J gene: TRBJ2-7
clone size: NA

CDR3 protein: CASSLYIGATGELFF
CDR3 DNA: TGTGCCAGCAGCTTGTATATAGGGGCCACCGGGGAGCTGTTTTTT
D gene: NA
V gene: TRBV5-5
J gene: TRBJ2-2
clone size: NA

CDR3 protein: CASSPDYYEQYF
CDR3 DNA: TGTGCCAGCAGCCCTGACTACTACGAGCAGTACTTC
D gene: NA
V gene: TRBV14
J gene: TRBJ2-7
clone size: NA

CDR3 protein: CASSLRRGNNEQFF
CDR3 DNA: TGTGCCAGCAGCCTCCGGCGCGGCAACAATGAGCAGTTCTTC
D gene: NA
V gene: TRBV9
J gene: TRBJ2-1
clone size: NA

CDR3 protein: CAWSVVAGGSYEQYF
CDR3 DNA: TGTGCCTGGAGTGTGGTAGCGGGGGGGTCGTACGAGCAGTACTTC
D gene: TRBD2
V gene: TRBV30
J gene: TRBJ2-7
clone size: NA

CDR3 protein: CATSTRQAEKLFF
CDR3 DNA: TGTGCCACCAGCACGAGACAGGCAGAAAAACTGTTTTTT
D gene: NA
V gene: TRBV15
J gene: TRBJ1-4
clone size: NA

CDR3 protein: CASRLGGSGYTF
CDR3 DNA: TGTGCCAGCAGGCTAGGGGGCAGCGGCTACACCTTC
D gene: TRBD1
V gene: TRBV27
J gene: TRBJ1-2
clone size: NA